This record looks at one T cell receptor (beta chain) sequence and its context. The antigen it recognizes is unknown. Base qualities are missing; no much larger clone stands one base away. This specimen belongs to a study of CD8 T cells in Susac syndrome (dated by TCRdb to between 2018 and 2021). As for the study more broadly: Of the Susac syndrome patients who were sequenced, about eight were in clinical remission while roughly six had clinically active disease. At the time of blood withdrawal, Susac syndrome patients were either therapy-naive, taking corticosteroids (with some also receiving IVIg), or on IVIg alone. Repertoire sequencing was used to test whether CD8+ T cell activation and differentiation in Susac syndrome was antigen driven. Overall study results and their limits: In the CD4+ T cell repertoire of Susac syndrome patients, clonal expansion was not detected. The number of individuals in the TCR sequencing and HLA analysis was recognized as being relatively small.

In the germline V gene, CDR1 corresponds to MNHGY and CDR2 to SVAAGI. The CDR3 sequence holds 11 residues, the cysteine and phenylalanine included. The kept DNA is CDR3 alone, 33 bases in frame from the first base. V is cut by 11 bases and J by 12 bases, and the space between the germline ends is 14 bases. RNA was extracted with the RNeasy kit and about 0.5 to 1 ug was reverse transcribed using random hexamers. The immunoSEQ multiplex PCR assay, covering 54 Vbeta and 13 Jbeta segments, was used to amplify TCR beta CDR3 regions. PCR amplification bias was corrected using a synthetic template baseline for primer optimization and computational correction. The original pipeline was this. Reads were annotated to V, D and J genes per IMGT and analyzed with immunoSEQ Analyzer, keeping only productive sequences. Clonality was computed as one minus Shannon entropy normalized by log2 of the number of productive unique sequences. Public and private clones were assessed among the 100 most prevalent clones of each patient and control. Clones were defined as Susac-specific if absent from the healthy and MS cohorts, from 1052 published viral clones and from other ImmuneACCESS disease sequences. TCRdb cleaned the public reads at Q25 with fastp, built clones with MiXCR and kept in-frame beta chains. For every CDR3 protein sequence, its rows merge into one entry that carries the most common genes and DNA. TCRdb, rather than the study authors, made the V and J calls. A total of a few hundred thousand distinct CDR3 sequences appear in this sample, roughly 93% of them only once. The leading ten clones occupy 0.15% of the sample.

Peripheral blood CD8+ and CD4+ T cells from healthy donors, Susac syndrome patients and multiple sclerosis patients were profiled using high-throughput TCR beta sequencing. The Susac syndrome patients fulfilled recently defined diagnostic criteria for definite or probable disease. CD8+ TEMRA cells were enriched by FACS, while bulk CD8+ and CD4+ T cells were purified by magnetic negative isolation. Blood was collected in EDTA tubes and processed within 24 hours, with PBMCs isolated through density gradient centrifugation. PBMCs intended for TCR sequencing were frozen in liquid nitrogen and were later thawed in a 37 degrees C water bath. The sorted or isolated CD4+, CD8+ and CD8+ TEMRA cells reached a purity of at least 90%.

The source material was CD4+ T cells from PBMCs. The chain is encoded by TRBV6-9 joined to TRBJ1-6; the D gene is not confidently resolved. This clonotype was sampled from a human donor with Susac syndrome. The CDR3 reads CARNGLEPLHF. The sequence in DNA is TGTGCCCGAAATGGGTTAGAACCCCTCCACTTT.